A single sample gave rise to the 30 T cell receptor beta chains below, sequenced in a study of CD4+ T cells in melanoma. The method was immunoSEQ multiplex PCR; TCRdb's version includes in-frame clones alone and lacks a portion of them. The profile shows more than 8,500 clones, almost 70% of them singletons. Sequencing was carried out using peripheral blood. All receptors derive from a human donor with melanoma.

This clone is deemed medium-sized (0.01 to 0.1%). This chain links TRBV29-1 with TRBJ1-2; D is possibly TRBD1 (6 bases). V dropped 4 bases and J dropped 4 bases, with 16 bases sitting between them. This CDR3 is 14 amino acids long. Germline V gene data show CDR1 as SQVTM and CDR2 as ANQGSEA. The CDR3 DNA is TGCAGCGTTGTGGCGGCAGGGGTGGGCTATGGCTACACCTTC. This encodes CSVVAAGVGYGYTF.

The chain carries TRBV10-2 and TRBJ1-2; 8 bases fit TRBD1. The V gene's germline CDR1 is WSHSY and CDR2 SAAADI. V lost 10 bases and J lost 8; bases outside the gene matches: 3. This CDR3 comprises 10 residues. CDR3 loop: CAKTGDGYTF. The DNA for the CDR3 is TGCGCCAAGACAGGGGACGGCTACACCTTC.

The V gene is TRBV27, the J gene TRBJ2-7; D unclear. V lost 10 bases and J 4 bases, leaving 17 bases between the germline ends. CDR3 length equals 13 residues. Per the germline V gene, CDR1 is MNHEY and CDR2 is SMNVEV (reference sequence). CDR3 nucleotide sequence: TGTGCCACCCGAACGCATGGAATATACGAGCAGTACTTC. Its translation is CATRTHGIYEQYF.

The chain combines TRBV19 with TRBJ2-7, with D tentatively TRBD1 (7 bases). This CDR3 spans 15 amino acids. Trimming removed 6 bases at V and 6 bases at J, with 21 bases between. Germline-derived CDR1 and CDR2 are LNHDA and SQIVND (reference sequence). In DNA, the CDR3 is TGTGCCAGTAGACCCGGCACAGGGGAGGACGGCGAGCAGTACTTC. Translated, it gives CASRPGTGEDGEQYF.

CDR3 coding DNA: TGTGCCAGTAGTACGCCGGACCAGAGCTCTGGAAACACCATATATTTT. It translates to CASSTPDQSSGNTIYF. This sequence joins TRBV19 and TRBJ1-3; D is ambiguous. Germline V gives CDR1 LNHDA, CDR2 SQIVND (reference sequence). The CDR3 is made up of 16 amino acids. V dropped 4 bases and J dropped 0 bases, with 13 bases sitting between them.

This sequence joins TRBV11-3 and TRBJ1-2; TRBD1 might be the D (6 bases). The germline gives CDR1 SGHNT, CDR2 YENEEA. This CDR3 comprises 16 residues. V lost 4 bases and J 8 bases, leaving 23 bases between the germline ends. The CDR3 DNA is TGTGCCAGCAGCTCACAGGGTTTATGGGCTGCGGAAGGCTACACCTTC. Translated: CASSSQGLWAAEGYTF.

The CDR3 DNA sequence: TGTGCCAGCAGCCTACCCGGGGGGGATACGCAGTATTTT. Translating gives CASSLPGGDTQYF. The chain is built from TRBV28 and TRBJ2-3; 7 nucleotides align to TRBD2. Germline trimming cut 6 bases from V and 6 bases from J; bases unmatched to any gene: 6. The germline V gene has CDR1 MDHEN and CDR2 SYDVKM. CDR3 length: 13 amino acids.

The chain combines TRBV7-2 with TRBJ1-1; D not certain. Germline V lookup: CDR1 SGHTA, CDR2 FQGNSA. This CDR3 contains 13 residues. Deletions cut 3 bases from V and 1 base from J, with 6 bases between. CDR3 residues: CASSFTTNTEAFF. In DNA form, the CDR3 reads TGTGCCAGCAGCTTTACAACGAACACTGAAGCTTTCTTT.

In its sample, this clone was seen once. The CDR3 region has the DNA TGTGCCAGCAGCCTCAACCAGGCTTCCTACGAGCAGTACTTC. The encoded protein is CASSLNQASYEQYF. The chain carries TRBV5-5 and TRBJ2-7, with D hard to call. The germline gives CDR1 SGHKS, CDR2 YYEKEE (reference sequence). Trimming removed 4 bases from V and 1 base from J, with 12 bases in between. The CDR3 covers 14 residues.

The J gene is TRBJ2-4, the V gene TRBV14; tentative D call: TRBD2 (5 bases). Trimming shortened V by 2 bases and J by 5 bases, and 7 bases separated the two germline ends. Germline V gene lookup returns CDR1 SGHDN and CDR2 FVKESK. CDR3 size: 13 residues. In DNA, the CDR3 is TGTGCCAGCAGCCAACGGGGTCAAAACATTCAGTACTTC. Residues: CASSQRGQNIQYF.

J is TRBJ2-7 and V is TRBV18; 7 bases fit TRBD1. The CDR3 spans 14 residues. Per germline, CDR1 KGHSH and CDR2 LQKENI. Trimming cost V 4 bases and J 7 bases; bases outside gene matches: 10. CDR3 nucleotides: TGTGCCAGCTCACAACTGACAGGGATTGGGGAGCAGTACTTC. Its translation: CASSQLTGIGEQYF.

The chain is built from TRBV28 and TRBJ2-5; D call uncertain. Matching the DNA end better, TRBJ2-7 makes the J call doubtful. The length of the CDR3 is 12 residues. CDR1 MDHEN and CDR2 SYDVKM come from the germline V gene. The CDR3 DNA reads TGTGCCAGCAGTTCACAGACCTACGAGCAGTACTTC. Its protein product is CASSSQTYEQYF.

This CDR3 reads CASSLFLSTDTQYF. The CDR3, as DNA: TGTGCCAGCAGCTTATTCCTTAGCACAGATACGCAGTATTTT. The chain recombines TRBV7-2 with TRBJ2-3; no firm D call. Trimming removed 2 bases from V and 0 bases from J, with 6 bases in between. Germline lookup yields CDR1 SGHTA and CDR2 FQGNSA. The CDR3 is made up of 14 amino acids.

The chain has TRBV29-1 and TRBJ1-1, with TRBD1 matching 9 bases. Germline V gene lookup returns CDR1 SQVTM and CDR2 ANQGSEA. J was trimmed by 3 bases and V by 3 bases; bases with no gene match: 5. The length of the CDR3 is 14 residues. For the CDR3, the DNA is TGCAGCGTTGACCGGGACAGGGCTGACACTGAAGCTTTCTTT. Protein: CSVDRDRADTEAFF.

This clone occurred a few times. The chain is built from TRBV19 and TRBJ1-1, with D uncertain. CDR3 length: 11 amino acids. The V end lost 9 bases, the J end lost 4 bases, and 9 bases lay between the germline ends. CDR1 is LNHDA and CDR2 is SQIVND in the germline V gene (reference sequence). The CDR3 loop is CASAQVTEAFF. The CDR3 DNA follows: TGTGCCAGCGCCCAGGTCACTGAAGCTTTCTTT.

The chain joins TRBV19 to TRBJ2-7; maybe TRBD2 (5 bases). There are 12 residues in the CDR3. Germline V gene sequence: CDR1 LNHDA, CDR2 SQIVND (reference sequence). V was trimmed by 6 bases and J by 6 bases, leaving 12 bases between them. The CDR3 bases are TGTGCCAGTAGGGACTCTTGGGGCGAGCAGTACTTC. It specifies CASRDSWGEQYF.

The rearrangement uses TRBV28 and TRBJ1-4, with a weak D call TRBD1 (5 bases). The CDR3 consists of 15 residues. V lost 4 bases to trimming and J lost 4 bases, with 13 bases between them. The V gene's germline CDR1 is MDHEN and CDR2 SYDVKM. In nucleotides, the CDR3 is TGTGCCAGCAGTTCCCCGAGGGGCCGTAATGAAAAACTGTTTTTT. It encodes CASSSPRGRNEKLFF. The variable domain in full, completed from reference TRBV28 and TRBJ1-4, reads DVKVTQSSRYLVKRTGEKVFLECVQDMDHENMFWYRQDPGLGLRLIYFSYDVKMKEKGDIPEGYSVSREKKERFSLILESASTNQTSMYLCASSSPRGRNEKLFFGSGTQLSVL.

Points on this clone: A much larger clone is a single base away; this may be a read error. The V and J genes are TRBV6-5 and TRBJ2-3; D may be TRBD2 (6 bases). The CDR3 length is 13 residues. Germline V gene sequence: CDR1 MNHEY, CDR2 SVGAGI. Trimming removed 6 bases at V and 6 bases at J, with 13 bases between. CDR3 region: CASSYGGDDTQYF. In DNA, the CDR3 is TGTGCCAGCAGCTATGGCGGGGATGATACGCAGTATTTT.

The CDR3 sequence: CAISDYRPGLAATDTQYF. The CDR3 bases are TGTGCCATCAGTGATTATCGACCGGGACTAGCGGCAACAGATACGCAGTATTTT. The chain uses TRBV10-3 and TRBJ2-3, with 11 bases fitting TRBD2. CDR3 size: 18 residues. V lost 3 bases, J lost 3 bases, and 11 bases stayed unmatched. Germline loops: CDR1 ENHRY, CDR2 SYGVKD.

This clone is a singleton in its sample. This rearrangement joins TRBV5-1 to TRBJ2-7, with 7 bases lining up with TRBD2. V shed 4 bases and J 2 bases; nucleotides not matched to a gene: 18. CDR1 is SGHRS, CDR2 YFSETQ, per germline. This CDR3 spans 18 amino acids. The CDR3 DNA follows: TGCGCCAGCAGCCTACCCCGGTTGCCGGGACTACAAACCTACGAGCAGTACTTC. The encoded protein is CASSLPRLPGLQTYEQYF.

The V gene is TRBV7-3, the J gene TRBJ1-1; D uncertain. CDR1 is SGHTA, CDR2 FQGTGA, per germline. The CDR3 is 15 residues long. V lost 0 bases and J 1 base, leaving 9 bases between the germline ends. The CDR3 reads CASSLTTDPNTEAFF. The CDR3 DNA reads TGTGCCAGCAGCTTAACTACAGACCCGAACACTGAAGCTTTCTTT.

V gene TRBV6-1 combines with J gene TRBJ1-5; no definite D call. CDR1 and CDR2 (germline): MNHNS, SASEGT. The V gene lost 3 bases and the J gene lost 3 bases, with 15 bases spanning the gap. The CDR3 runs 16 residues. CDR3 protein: CASSDRSGSPNQPQHF. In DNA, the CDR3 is TGTGCCAGCAGTGATAGGTCTGGGTCCCCCAATCAGCCCCAGCATTTT.

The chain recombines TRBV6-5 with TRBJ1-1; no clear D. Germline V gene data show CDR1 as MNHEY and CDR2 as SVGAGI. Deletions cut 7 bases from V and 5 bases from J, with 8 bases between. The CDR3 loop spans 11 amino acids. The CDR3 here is CASMSWTEAFF. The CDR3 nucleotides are TGTGCCAGCATGTCGTGGACTGAAGCTTTCTTT.

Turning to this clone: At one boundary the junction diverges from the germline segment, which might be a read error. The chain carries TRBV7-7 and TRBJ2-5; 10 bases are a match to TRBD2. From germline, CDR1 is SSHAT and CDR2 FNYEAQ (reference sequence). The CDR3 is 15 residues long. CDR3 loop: CASSISGGNQETQYF. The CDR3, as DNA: TGTGCTAGCAGTATTAGCGGGGGGAACCAAGAGACCCAGTACTTC.

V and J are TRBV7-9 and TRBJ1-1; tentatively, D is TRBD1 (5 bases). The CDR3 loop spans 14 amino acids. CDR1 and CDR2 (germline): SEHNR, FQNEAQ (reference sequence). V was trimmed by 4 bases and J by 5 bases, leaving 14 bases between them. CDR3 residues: CASSSIGGGTEAFF. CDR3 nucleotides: TGTGCCAGCAGCTCCATAGGTGGGGGTACTGAAGCTTTCTTT. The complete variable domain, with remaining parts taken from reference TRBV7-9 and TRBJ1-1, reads DTGVSQNPRHKITKRGQNVTFRCDPISEHNRLYWYRQTLGQGPEFLTYFQNEAQLEKSRLLSDRFSAERPKGSFSTLEIQRTEQGDSAMYLCASSSIGGGTEAFFGQGTRLTVV.

The CDR3 sequence: CASTQGSRNEQFF. In DNA, the CDR3 is TGCGCCAGCACGCAGGGTTCACGCAATGAGCAGTTCTTC. J is TRBJ2-1 and V is TRBV5-1, with a tentative D call TRBD1 (5 bases). Germline-derived CDR1 and CDR2 are SGHRS and YFSETQ. The CDR3 contains 13 residues. Trimming removed 6 bases at V and 6 bases at J, with 13 bases between.

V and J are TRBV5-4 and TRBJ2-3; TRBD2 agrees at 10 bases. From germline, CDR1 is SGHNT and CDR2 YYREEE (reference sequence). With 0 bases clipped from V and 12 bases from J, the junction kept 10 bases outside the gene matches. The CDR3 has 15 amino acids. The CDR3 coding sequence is TGTGCCAGCAGCTTGGCCAGCGGGGGGGCCAATCTCCAGTATTTT. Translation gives CASSLASGGANLQYF.

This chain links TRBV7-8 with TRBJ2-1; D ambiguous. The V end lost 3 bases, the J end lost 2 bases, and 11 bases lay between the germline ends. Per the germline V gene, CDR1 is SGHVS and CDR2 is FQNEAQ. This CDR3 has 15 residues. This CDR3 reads CASSFEEGTYNEQFF. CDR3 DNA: TGTGCCAGCAGCTTCGAGGAAGGGACCTACAATGAGCAGTTCTTC.

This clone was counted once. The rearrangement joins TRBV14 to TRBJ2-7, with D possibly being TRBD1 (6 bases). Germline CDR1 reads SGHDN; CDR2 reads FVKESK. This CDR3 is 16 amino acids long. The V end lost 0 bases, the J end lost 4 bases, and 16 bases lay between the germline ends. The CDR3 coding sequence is TGTGCCAGCAGCCAAGAGGGACAACCCCCCCTATACGAGCAGTACTTC. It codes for CASSQEGQPPLYEQYF.

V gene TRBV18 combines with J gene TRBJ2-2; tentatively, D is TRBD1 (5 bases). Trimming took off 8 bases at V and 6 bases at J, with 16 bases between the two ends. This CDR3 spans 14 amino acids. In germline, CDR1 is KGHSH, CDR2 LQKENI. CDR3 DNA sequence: TGTGCCAGCGCAACAAATCCGACAGCCGGGGAGCTGTTTTTT. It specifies CASATNPTAGELFF.